This T cell receptor (beta chain) emerged from a study of cytomegalovirus exposure and HLA in healthy donors. The PCR used 60 Vbeta and 13 Jbeta primers. TCRdb's copy holds only in-frame clones and misses some; the assay was immunoSEQ multiplex PCR. The sample comprises roughly 82,000 clones, approximately 77% of which are singletons, and around 10% rests with the top ten. This CDR3 is 17 amino acids long. J lost 2 bases, V lost 4 bases, and 11 bases had no gene match. In germline, CDR1 is MNHNS, CDR2 SASEGT. This sequence was found in a woman aged 40-49 years in good health and CMV-seropositive. Sequences were obtained from PBMCs. The chain links TRBV6-1 to TRBJ2-7; 10 bases are shared with TRBD1. The CDR3 coding sequence is TGTGCCAGCAGTGGTCTGGGACAGGGGTATTGGACCTACGAGCAGTACTTC. It codes for CASSGLGQGYWTYEQYF.